Listed below are T cell receptor beta chains from one sample, sequenced in a study of blood T cell repertoires in COVID-19. Sequencing was performed with immunoSEQ multiplex PCR; in TCRdb, only in-frame clones are kept and a portion is missing. The profile covers hundreds of thousands of clones, with 84% appearing a single time and 15% to 20% taken by the ten largest. The sample was peripheral blood. These receptors all stem from a man under 40 with active or convalescent COVID-19. Each CDR3 is given with its conserved first and last residue. A D gene is named only where the DNA matches it firmly. Not every row has a clone size; where given, it reads once, few, many or a size class.

abundance: .; d_gene: .; v_gene: TRBV19; len: 14; j_gene: TRBJ2-7; CDR3aa: CASREGHWGYEQYF; CDR3nt: TGTGCCAGTAGAGAGGGACATTGGGGGTACGAGCAGTACTTC
abundance: .; d_gene: TRBD1; v_gene: TRBV6-2/TRBV6-3; len: 15; j_gene: TRBJ2-7; CDR3aa: CASSTSGTGNYEQYF; CDR3nt: TGTGCCAGCAGTACCTCCGGGACAGGAAACTACGAGCAGTACTTC
abundance: .; d_gene: .; v_gene: TRBV11-3; len: 12; j_gene: TRBJ1-2; CDR3aa: CANPPCPGGYTF; CDR3nt: TGTGCCAACCCCCCCTGTCCGGGTGGCTACACCTTC
abundance: .; d_gene: TRBD1; v_gene: TRBV7-9; len: 16; j_gene: TRBJ2-4; CDR3aa: CASSTPDREGLNIQYF; CDR3nt: TGTGCCAGCAGCACCCCGGACAGGGAAGGGTTGAACATTCAGTACTTC
abundance: .; d_gene: .; v_gene: TRBV18; len: 16; j_gene: TRBJ1-3; CDR3aa: CASSPDQIHTGNTIYF; CDR3nt: TGTGCCAGCTCACCGGATCAGATTCATACGGGTAACACCATATATTTT
abundance: .; d_gene: TRBD2; v_gene: TRBV4-1; len: 16; j_gene: TRBJ2-1; CDR3aa: CASRKTSLSSYNEQFF; CDR3nt: TGCGCCAGCAGGAAGACTAGCTTAAGCTCCTACAATGAGCAGTTCTTC
abundance: .; d_gene: .; v_gene: TRBV7-9; len: 14; j_gene: TRBJ1-2; CDR3aa: CASSLSGGLRGYTF; CDR3nt: TGTGCCAGCAGCTTAAGCGGGGGTTTAAGGGGCTACACCTTC
abundance: .; d_gene: TRBD2; v_gene: TRBV4-3; len: 18; j_gene: TRBJ2-2; CDR3aa: CASSPSRAGGLEAGELFF; CDR3nt: TGCGCCAGCAGCCCGTCGAGGGCGGGGGGGCTGGAGGCCGGGGAGCTGTTTTTT
abundance: .; d_gene: .; v_gene: TRBV4-1; len: 18; j_gene: TRBJ1-2; CDR3aa: CASSQVLGRGRLLYGYTF; CDR3nt: TGCGCCAGCAGCCAAGTTTTGGGAAGGGGCAGGTTACTATATGGCTACACCTTC
abundance: once; d_gene: .; v_gene: TRBV30; len: 14; j_gene: TRBJ2-5; CDR3aa: CAWEASRLGETQYF; CDR3nt: TGTGCCTGGGAGGCATCTAGGTTAGGAGAGACCCAGTACTTC
abundance: .; d_gene: TRBD2; v_gene: TRBV7-6; len: 16; j_gene: TRBJ2-3; CDR3aa: CASSWTSGGRADTQYF; CDR3nt: TGTGCCAGCAGCTGGACTAGCGGGGGGCGTGCAGATACGCAGTATTTT
abundance: .; d_gene: .; v_gene: TRBV4-3; len: 15; j_gene: TRBJ1-6; CDR3aa: CASSQVEESNSPLHF; CDR3nt: TGCGCCAGCAGCCAAGTTGAGGAAAGCAATTCACCCCTCCACTTT
abundance: .; d_gene: TRBD2; v_gene: TRBV7-2; len: 16; j_gene: TRBJ2-1; CDR3aa: CASSLDGGSSYNEQFF; CDR3nt: TGTGCCAGCAGCTTAGACGGCGGGAGCTCCTACAATGAGCAGTTCTTC
abundance: .; d_gene: TRBD1; v_gene: TRBV5-4; len: 13; j_gene: TRBJ2-5; CDR3aa: CASRNRGMETQYF; CDR3nt: TGTGCCAGCAGAAACAGGGGGATGGAGACCCAGTACTTC
abundance: .; d_gene: TRBD1; v_gene: TRBV2; len: 15; j_gene: TRBJ1-4; CDR3aa: CASSDGQASNEKLFF; CDR3nt: TGTGCCAGCAGTGACGGACAGGCATCGAATGAAAAACTGTTTTTT
abundance: .; d_gene: .; v_gene: TRBV7-2; len: 15; j_gene: TRBJ2-3; CDR3aa: CASSLRFSSTDTQYF; CDR3nt: TGTGCCAGCAGCCTCAGGTTTTCTAGCACAGATACGCAGTATTTT
abundance: .; d_gene: TRBD2; v_gene: TRBV4-3; len: 17; j_gene: TRBJ2-1; CDR3aa: CASSRSGGGSSYNEQFF; CDR3nt: TGCGCCAGCAGTCGTAGCGGGGGGGGAAGCTCCTACAATGAGCAGTTCTTC
abundance: .; d_gene: .; v_gene: TRBV7-6; len: 16; j_gene: TRBJ1-5; CDR3aa: CASSLAPRRSNQPQHF; CDR3nt: TGTGCCAGCAGCTTAGCTCCCAGGAGGAGCAATCAGCCCCAGCATTTT
abundance: .; d_gene: .; v_gene: TRBV18; len: 13; j_gene: TRBJ2-3; CDR3aa: CASLRTGLYTQYF; CDR3nt: TGTGCCAGCTTAAGAACAGGGCTGTATACGCAGTATTTT
abundance: .; d_gene: TRBD1; v_gene: TRBV4-3; len: 15; j_gene: TRBJ1-2; CDR3aa: CASSPRQGTFYGYTF; CDR3nt: TGCGCCAGCAGCCCCCGACAGGGAACTTTCTATGGCTACACCTTC
abundance: .; d_gene: TRBD1; v_gene: TRBV28; len: 19; j_gene: TRBJ1-5; CDR3aa: CASSTHAGSTTGGNQPQHF; CDR3nt: TGTGCCAGCAGCACCCACGCTGGCTCTACAACAGGGGGCAATCAGCCCCAGCATTTT
abundance: .; d_gene: .; v_gene: TRBV9; len: 14; j_gene: TRBJ2-7; CDR3aa: CASSVGQGFSEQYF; CDR3nt: TGTGCCAGCAGCGTAGGGCAGGGTTTCTCCGAGCAGTACTTC
abundance: .; d_gene: .; v_gene: TRBV7-9; len: 14; j_gene: TRBJ1-3; CDR3aa: CASSTAISGNTIYF; CDR3nt: TGTGCCAGCAGCACAGCAATCTCTGGAAACACCATATATTTT
abundance: .; d_gene: .; v_gene: TRBV3-1/TRBV3-2; len: 13; j_gene: TRBJ1-6; CDR3aa: CASSPLRDSPLHF; CDR3nt: TGTGCCAGCAGCCCCCTCCGGGATTCACCCCTCCACTTT
abundance: .; d_gene: .; v_gene: TRBV19; len: 13; j_gene: TRBJ1-5; CDR3aa: CATDLTGNQPQHF; CDR3nt: TGTGCCACCGACCTAACAGGGAATCAGCCCCAGCATTTT
abundance: .; d_gene: TRBD2; v_gene: TRBV7-9; len: 15; j_gene: TRBJ2-2; CDR3aa: CASSSGTSGIGELFF; CDR3nt: TGTGCCAGCAGTTCCGGGACTAGCGGGATCGGGGAGCTGTTTTTT
abundance: .; d_gene: .; v_gene: TRBV5-1; len: 15; j_gene: TRBJ1-1; CDR3aa: CASSLVARGNTEAFF; CDR3nt: TGCGCCAGCAGCTTGGTTGCCAGGGGGAACACTGAAGCTTTCTTT
abundance: .; d_gene: .; v_gene: TRBV4-3; len: 15; j_gene: TRBJ2-7; CDR3aa: CASSQDRGSSYEQYF; CDR3nt: TGCGCCAGCAGCCAAGATCGGGGGAGCTCCTACGAGCAGTACTTC
abundance: once; d_gene: TRBD1; v_gene: TRBV18; len: 18; j_gene: TRBJ2-6; CDR3aa: CASSPRGQGAPGANVLTF; CDR3nt: TGTGCCAGCTCACCACGAGGACAGGGGGCACCTGGGGCCAACGTCCTGACTTTC
abundance: .; d_gene: .; v_gene: TRBV9; len: 14; j_gene: TRBJ2-1; CDR3aa: CASSTLSARGEQFF; CDR3nt: TGTGCCAGCAGCACTCTCTCGGCAAGGGGTGAGCAGTTCTTC
abundance: .; d_gene: .; v_gene: TRBV19; len: 13; j_gene: TRBJ2-1; CDR3aa: CASSIGQPNEQFF; CDR3nt: TGTGCCAGTAGTATCGGACAGCCCAATGAGCAGTTCTTC
abundance: .; d_gene: .; v_gene: TRBV18; len: 14; j_gene: TRBJ2-1; CDR3aa: CASSPPNRDNEQFF; CDR3nt: TGTGCCAGCTCACCACCGAACAGAGACAATGAGCAGTTCTTC
abundance: .; d_gene: TRBD1; v_gene: TRBV28; len: 14; j_gene: TRBJ1-1; CDR3aa: CASSFSDRVAKAFF; CDR3nt: TGTGCCAGCAGTTTTTCCGACAGGGTCGCGAAAGCTTTCTTT
abundance: .; d_gene: .; v_gene: TRBV7-2; len: 13; j_gene: TRBJ1-2; CDR3aa: CASSLNRQYGYTF; CDR3nt: TGTGCCAGCAGCTTAAATAGACAGTATGGCTACACCTTC
abundance: .; d_gene: TRBD2; v_gene: TRBV24-1; len: 16; j_gene: TRBJ2-5; CDR3aa: CATSDPIAGGQETQYF; CDR3nt: TGTGCCACCAGTGACCCCATAGCGGGGGGCCAAGAGACCCAGTACTTC
abundance: .; d_gene: TRBD2; v_gene: TRBV5-6; len: 19; j_gene: TRBJ2-1; CDR3aa: CASSSGGRVGAVIYNEQFF; CDR3nt: TGTGCCAGCAGCTCCGGCGGGAGGGTAGGGGCGGTCATTTACAATGAGCAGTTCTTC
abundance: .; d_gene: TRBD2; v_gene: TRBV3-1/TRBV3-2; len: 15; j_gene: TRBJ2-3; CDR3aa: CASSLAGRGGNTQYF; CDR3nt: TGTGCCAGCAGCCTAGCGGGGCGGGGAGGGAATACGCAGTATTTT
abundance: .; d_gene: .; v_gene: TRBV6-5; len: 15; j_gene: TRBJ1-6; CDR3aa: CASGRGREKYSPLHF; CDR3nt: TGTGCCAGCGGACGGGGTCGGGAGAAATATTCACCCCTCCACTTT
abundance: .; d_gene: .; v_gene: TRBV7-9; len: 14; j_gene: TRBJ1-5; CDR3aa: CASSITAGHQPQHF; CDR3nt: TGTGCCAGCAGCATCACGGCAGGGCATCAGCCCCAGCATTTT
abundance: .; d_gene: .; v_gene: TRBV7-7; len: 13; j_gene: TRBJ1-3; CDR3aa: CASSATGGNTIYF; CDR3nt: TGTGCCAGCAGCGCTACAGGGGGAAACACCATATATTTT
abundance: .; d_gene: TRBD1; v_gene: TRBV11-2; len: 18; j_gene: TRBJ1-1; CDR3aa: CASSLVGDRGVFGTEAFF; CDR3nt: TGTGCCAGCAGCTTAGTAGGAGACAGGGGGGTTTTCGGGACTGAAGCTTTCTTT
abundance: once; d_gene: TRBD2; v_gene: TRBV19; len: 15; j_gene: TRBJ2-1; CDR3aa: CASRPRGSGRNEQFF; CDR3nt: TGTGCCAGTAGGCCCCGGGGTAGCGGGAGAAATGAGCAGTTCTTC
abundance: .; d_gene: .; v_gene: TRBV19; len: 15; j_gene: TRBJ2-1; CDR3aa: CASSNWTRSYNEQFF; CDR3nt: TGTGCCAGTAGTAACTGGACACGCTCCTACAATGAGCAGTTCTTC
abundance: .; d_gene: TRBD2; v_gene: TRBV13; len: 16; j_gene: TRBJ2-3; CDR3aa: CASSSPTTSGSDTQYF; CDR3nt: TGTGCCAGCAGCTCGCCCACGACTAGCGGGAGTGATACGCAGTATTTT
abundance: .; d_gene: .; v_gene: TRBV30; len: 13; j_gene: TRBJ1-1; CDR3aa: CAWSLTGRGQAFF; CDR3nt: TGTGCCTGGAGTCTGACAGGACGGGGACAAGCTTTCTTT
abundance: .; d_gene: .; v_gene: TRBV5-4; len: 16; j_gene: TRBJ1-2; CDR3aa: CASSLGQGNGGRGYTF; CDR3nt: TGTGCCAGCAGCTTGGGTCAGGGGAACGGTGGAAGAGGCTACACCTTC
abundance: .; d_gene: .; v_gene: TRBV5-1; len: 14; j_gene: TRBJ2-7; CDR3aa: CASSPGTPGSEQYF; CDR3nt: TGCGCCAGCAGCCCCGGGACCCCCGGGAGCGAGCAGTACTTC
abundance: .; d_gene: .; v_gene: TRBV3-1/TRBV3-2; len: 17; j_gene: TRBJ1-3; CDR3aa: CASSHGSVGLSGNTIYF; CDR3nt: TGTGCCAGCAGCCATGGGAGTGTCGGGCTTTCCGGAAACACCATATATTTT
abundance: .; d_gene: .; v_gene: TRBV19; len: 16; j_gene: TRBJ1-2; CDR3aa: CASIPRTGSALYGYTF; CDR3nt: TGTGCCAGTATCCCAAGAACAGGTTCGGCTCTCTATGGCTACACCTTC
abundance: .; d_gene: .; v_gene: TRBV29-1; len: 12; j_gene: TRBJ1-1; CDR3aa: CSVGRWEAEAFF; CDR3nt: TGCAGCGTTGGGCGGTGGGAGGCTGAAGCTTTCTTT
abundance: .; d_gene: TRBD1; v_gene: TRBV4-3; len: 15; j_gene: TRBJ2-1; CDR3aa: CASSHDRGGYNEQFF; CDR3nt: TGCGCCAGCAGCCACGACAGGGGAGGTTACAATGAGCAGTTCTTC
abundance: .; d_gene: TRBD1; v_gene: TRBV15; len: 14; j_gene: TRBJ1-5; CDR3aa: CATSREQGVQPQHF; CDR3nt: TGTGCCACCAGCAGAGAGCAGGGGGTTCAGCCCCAGCATTTT
abundance: .; d_gene: TRBD1; v_gene: TRBV11-2; len: 15; j_gene: TRBJ2-5; CDR3aa: CASSLGQGAGETQYF; CDR3nt: TGTGCCAGCAGCTTAGGCCAGGGGGCGGGAGAGACCCAGTACTTC
abundance: .; d_gene: TRBD2; v_gene: TRBV19; len: 16; j_gene: TRBJ2-1; CDR3aa: CASSGPAGRSNNEQFF; CDR3nt: TGTGCCAGTAGTGGCCCAGCGGGGCGGTCGAACAATGAGCAGTTCTTC